The 32 T cell receptor beta chains below all came from one sample that was sequenced in a study of Ad26.COV2.S vaccination and SARS-CoV-2 variants. The assay was immunoSEQ multiplex PCR, and TCRdb's table has in-frame clones only and misses some. The table records about 350,000 clones, about 85% of them present only once. The treatment: over 15 received Ad26.COV2.S at low or high dose, single or two shots; five or six received placebo; per-sample allocation not given. Samples came from day 63 after the first vaccine or placebo injection. The sample was peripheral blood, taken in a trial of Ad26.COV2.S vaccine versus placebo. The receptors originated from a person between 18 and 65 years old who received the Ad26.COV2.S COVID-19 vaccine or a placebo.

This chain connects TRBV15 to TRBJ2-7, with no clear D. The CDR3 is 12 amino acids. The V end lost 5 bases, the J end lost 3 bases, and 8 bases lay between the germline ends. The germline CDR1 and CDR2 sequences are LNHNV and YYDKDF (reference sequence). This CDR3 reads CATSFRRYEQYF. CDR3 bases: TGTGCCACCAGCTTTCGCCGCTACGAGCAGTACTTC. Full variable domain (remainder filled in from reference TRBV15 and TRBJ2-7): DAMVIQNPRYQVTQFGKPVTLSCSQTLNHNVMYWYQQKSSQAPKLLFHYYDKDFNNEADTPDNFQSRRPNTSFCFLDIRSPGLGDTAMYLCATSFRRYEQYFGPGTRLTVT.

The chain is built from TRBV5-4 and TRBJ2-3, with a weak D call TRBD2 (5 bases). There are 16 residues in the CDR3. V was cut by 0 bases and J by 0 bases, with 11 bases left in between. Germline V gives CDR1 SGHNT, CDR2 YYREEE (reference sequence). In DNA, the CDR3 is TGTGCCAGCAGCTTGGAACCTAGCCGGAGCACAGATACGCAGTATTTT. Amino acid sequence: CASSLEPSRSTDTQYF.

This clone has just one count. The rearrangement links TRBV7-8 to TRBJ2-3, with 12 positions matching TRBD1. V shed 4 bases, J shed 0 bases, and the junction held 8 bases outside the gene matches. Germline lookup yields CDR1 SGHVS and CDR2 FQNEAQ. This CDR3 is built from 18 residues. CDR3 residues: CASSSRDRGPSSTDTQYF. In DNA, the CDR3 is TGTGCCAGCAGCTCTCGGGACAGGGGGCCATCCAGCACAGATACGCAGTATTTT.

The gene calls are TRBV5-1 and TRBJ2-3; 8 bases match TRBD2. V was clipped by 6 bases and J by 0 bases; unmatched bases: 6. The CDR3 runs to 15 residues. CDR1 is SGHRS and CDR2 is YFSETQ in the germline V gene. CDR3 sequence: CASKPQRGSTDTQYF. CDR3 in DNA: TGCGCCAGCAAACCTCAGCGGGGGAGCACAGATACGCAGTATTTT.

This clone was counted between two and nine times. The chain uses TRBV7-9 and TRBJ2-7, with unresolved D. V lost 0 bases to trimming and J lost 3 bases, with 9 bases between them. The CDR3 is made up of 14 amino acids. Germline V CDR1 and CDR2: SEHNR, FQNEAQ (reference sequence). CDR3 protein: CASSLAERIYEQYF. The CDR3 coding sequence is TGTGCCAGCAGCTTAGCGGAACGGATCTACGAGCAGTACTTC.

The chain employs TRBV16 and TRBJ2-1; 7 positions match TRBD2. J gave up 5 bases and V 3 bases, and 10 bases lay outside the gene matches. Per germline, CDR1 KGHSY and CDR2 FQNENV. CDR3 length: 16 amino acids. CDR3 bases: TGTGCCAGCAGCCAGTGGGCCGGGACTACCAACAATGAGCAGTTCTTC. This sequence encodes CASSQWAGTTNNEQFF.

The chain carries TRBV11-2 and TRBJ2-5; TRBD1 is a possible D gene (6 bases). The CDR3 totals 14 residues. Germline lookup yields CDR1 SGHAT and CDR2 FQNNGV. V shed 5 bases and J shed 0 bases, with 10 bases lying between them. CDR3 in DNA: TGTGCCAGCAGCCGACAGGAGTACCAAGAGACCCAGTACTTC. It yields the protein CASSRQEYQETQYF.

The chain recombines TRBV5-4 with TRBJ2-7; D may match TRBD1 or TRBD2 (5 bases each). CDR1 and CDR2 (germline): SGHNT, YYREEE (reference sequence). This CDR3 has 12 amino acids. Trimming removed 3 bases at V and 5 bases at J, with 9 bases between. CDR3 loop: CASSSGTNEQYF. The CDR3 DNA reads TGTGCCAGCAGCTCCGGGACGAACGAGCAGTACTTC.

V is TRBV2 and J is TRBJ1-5; tentative D call: TRBD1 (5 bases). This CDR3 comprises 12 residues. Trimming stripped 9 bases from V and 6 bases from J, with 12 bases between. Germline V gene lookup returns CDR1 SNHLY and CDR2 FYNNEI. The CDR3 reads CASALGLQPQHF. For the CDR3, the DNA is TGTGCCAGTGCTCTGGGGCTTCAGCCCCAGCATTTT.

This chain connects TRBV6-2 or TRBV6-3 to TRBJ1-5; D perhaps matches TRBD1 (6 bases). The CDR3 covers 14 residues. V was pared by 5 bases and J by 6 bases, with 14 bases between. Per germline, CDR1 MNHEY and CDR2 SVGEGT. The CDR3 region has the DNA TGTGCCAGCAGTCGATCACAGGGAGGTCAGCCCCAGCATTTT. Translating it yields CASSRSQGGQPQHF.

This chain uses TRBV7-9 with TRBJ1-2; D possibly corresponds to TRBD1 (5 bases). The germline V gene has CDR1 SEHNR and CDR2 FQNEAQ (reference sequence). With 5 bases removed from V and 8 bases from J, the gap between germline ends came to 15 bases. The CDR3 has 13 amino acids. The CDR3 DNA sequence: TGTGCCAGCAGCCCGACAGTGCCCGGGGGCTACACCTTC. Its translation: CASSPTVPGGYTF.

This clone came up once. The rearrangement links TRBV18 to TRBJ1-1; a weak D match, TRBD1 (5 bases). Germline V gene lookup returns CDR1 KGHSH and CDR2 LQKENI. The length of the CDR3 is 16 residues. Between the trimmed V and J ends, which lost 0 bases and 2 bases, there was a span of 13 bases. This chain's CDR3 is CASSPPGRGGNTEAFF. The DNA of the CDR3 is TGTGCCAGCTCACCACCGGGAAGGGGCGGCAACACTGAAGCTTTCTTT.

V usage is TRBV5-4 and J usage is TRBJ1-2; D possibly corresponds to TRBD1 (5 bases). The CDR3 spans 16 residues. V was trimmed by 3 bases and J by 8 bases, leaving 23 bases between them. CDR1 and CDR2 (germline): SGHNT, YYREEE (reference sequence). Here the CDR3 reads CASSSGVYTAERGYTF. CDR3 bases: TGTGCCAGCAGCTCGGGGGTATATACAGCCGAGCGGGGCTACACCTTC.

The chain recombines TRBV3-1 (or the pseudogene TRBV3-2) with TRBJ1-6; 9 bases agree with TRBD1. There are 15 residues in the CDR3. V dropped 4 bases and J dropped 8; count of bases not matched to a gene: 6. Germline V gene data show CDR1 as LGHDT and CDR2 as YNNKEL (reference sequence). CDR3 sequence: CASSLGTGLDSPLHF. CDR3 DNA: TGTGCCAGCAGCCTCGGGACAGGGTTGGATTCACCCCTCCACTTT.

The chain uses TRBV7-9 and TRBJ2-2; 8 bases agree with TRBD2. The length of the CDR3 is 15 residues. The V gene end was trimmed by 1 base and the J gene end by 6 bases; junction bases not matched to a gene: 4. CDR1 is SEHNR and CDR2 is FQNEAQ in the germline V gene (reference sequence). CDR3 amino acids: CASSLEGLVAGELFF. DNA for the CDR3: TGTGCCAGCAGCTTAGAGGGACTAGTCGCCGGGGAGCTGTTTTTT.

With respect to this clone: This sequence may be a read error, since a much larger clone differs from it by one base. The rearrangement uses TRBV3-1 (or the pseudogene TRBV3-2) and TRBJ1-3; TRBD1 is a possible D gene (5 bases). V was clipped by 4 bases and J by 6 bases, with 13 bases between them. The germline V gene has CDR1 LGHDT and CDR2 YNNKEL (reference sequence). The CDR3 has 14 residues. The CDR3 nucleotides are TGTGCCAGCAGCCTGACAGATAGTGAAAACACCATATATTTT. Translated: CASSLTDSENTIYF.

V is TRBV6-2 or TRBV6-3 and J is TRBJ2-5; D is perhaps TRBD2 (6 bases). The V end lost 3 bases, the J end lost 1 base, and 15 bases lay between the germline ends. Germline CDR1 and CDR2: MNHEY and SVGEGT. CDR3 size: 16 residues. The CDR3 coding sequence is TGTGCCAGCAGTTATGAGGAGGGGCAGTTCCAAGAGACCCAGTACTTC. Its translation is CASSYEEGQFQETQYF.

The rearrangement joins TRBV7-2 to TRBJ1-4; 9 nucleotides align to TRBD1. There are 15 residues in the CDR3. Germline trimming cut 5 bases from V and 7 bases from J; bases unmatched to any gene: 8. Germline CDR1 reads SGHTA; CDR2 reads FQGNSA. For the CDR3, the DNA is TGTGCCAGCAGCCTCGGGACAGGGAAGGCTGAAAAACTGTTTTTT. Its protein is CASSLGTGKAEKLFF.

The chain uses TRBV7-2 and TRBJ2-2; TRBD2 agrees at 7 bases. The CDR3 runs 17 residues. Trimming removed 5 bases from V and 0 bases from J; junction bases left unmatched: 9. Germline CDR1 reads SGHTA; CDR2 reads FQGNSA. In nucleotides, the CDR3 is TGTGCCAGCAGCCCAGTAGGGCTAGCGGCGAACACCGGGGAGCTGTTTTTT. It specifies CASSPVGLAANTGELFF.

The chain carries TRBV6-1 and TRBJ2-1; 8 positions agree with TRBD2. Looked up from germline, CDR1 is MNHNS and CDR2 is SASEGT. The CDR3 contains 17 residues. With 2 bases clipped from V and 2 bases from J, the junction kept 8 bases outside the gene matches. This CDR3 is CASSETQRETAYNEQFF. The CDR3, as DNA: TGTGCCAGCAGTGAAACCCAGCGGGAGACAGCCTACAATGAGCAGTTCTTC.

This sequence joins TRBV9 and TRBJ1-3, with no clear D. Germline V gene data show CDR1 as SGDLS and CDR2 as YYNGEE. Deletions cut 3 bases from V and 3 bases from J, with 16 bases between. CDR3 length: 16 amino acids. The CDR3 is CASSGLGKSDGNTIYF. For the CDR3, the DNA is TGTGCCAGCAGCGGATTAGGGAAAAGTGATGGAAACACCATATATTTT.

This clone was detected only once. The chain recombines TRBV12-5 with TRBJ1-6, with D possibly matching TRBD1 (6 bases). Germline loops: CDR1 LGHNT, CDR2 FRNRAP. Trimming left V 4 bases short and J 5 bases short, with 15 bases between. The CDR3 covers 16 residues. DNA for the CDR3: TGTGCTAGTGGTTATCGGGGGGCCGGGAATAATTCACCCCTCCACTTT. Amino acids: CASGYRGAGNNSPLHF.

The V and J genes are TRBV28 and TRBJ2-7, with 9 bases identical to TRBD2. V was clipped by 2 bases and J by 6 bases; unmatched bases: 11. CDR1 and CDR2 (germline): MDHEN, SYDVKM. The CDR3 has 16 residues. CDR3 loop: CASSLISLAGSSEQYF. CDR3 nucleotides: TGTGCCAGCAGTTTAATTTCCCTAGCGGGATCATCCGAGCAGTACTTC.

This chain uses TRBV25-1 with TRBJ2-1; a weak D match, TRBD2 (6 bases). CDR1 is MGHDK and CDR2 is SYGVNS in the germline V gene. CDR3 length: 12 amino acids. V lost 5 bases, J lost 10 bases, and 12 bases lay in between. The CDR3, as DNA: TGTGCCAGCAGTACCTCAGGAGGGGAGCAGTTCTTC. Amino acids: CASSTSGGEQFF.

The J gene is TRBJ1-6, the V gene TRBV6-5, with D maybe TRBD1 (5 bases). Per the germline V gene, CDR1 is MNHEY and CDR2 is SVGAGI. This CDR3 spans 15 amino acids. Trimming took off 2 bases at V and 14 bases at J, with 19 bases between the two ends. For the CDR3, the DNA is TGTGCCAGCAGTTACCCCCCCTCGCAGGGCGGGTCCCTCCACTTT. Its translation: CASSYPPSQGGSLHF.

This clone was seen only once. The V gene is TRBV7-9, the J gene TRBJ2-1, with D uncertain. Germline V gene data show CDR1 as SEHNR and CDR2 as FQNEAQ (reference sequence). Trimming stripped 3 bases from V and 5 bases from J, with 17 bases between. CDR3 length: 16 amino acids. DNA for the CDR3: TGTGCCAGCAGCTTTTCGACTGGGATACGGAACAATGAGCAGTTCTTC. It yields the protein CASSFSTGIRNNEQFF. The full variable domain, with the rest looked up from reference TRBV7-9 and TRBJ2-1, is DTGVSQNPRHKITKRGQNVTFRCDPISEHNRLYWYRQTLGQGPEFLTYFQNEAQLEKSRLLSDRFSAERPKGSFSTLEIQRTEQGDSAMYLCASSFSTGIRNNEQFFGPGTRLTVL.

The genes are TRBV7-2 and TRBJ2-5, with D maybe TRBD2 (5 bases). V lost 0 bases and J 5 bases, leaving 7 bases between the germline ends. CDR1 and CDR2 (germline): SGHTA, FQGNSA. The CDR3 sequence is 13 residues long. CDR3 in amino acids: CASSLAGSETQYF. As DNA, the CDR3 is TGTGCCAGCAGCTTAGCAGGGAGCGAGACCCAGTACTTC.

The chain has TRBV2 and TRBJ2-7; no clear D gene. Trimming removed 5 bases at V and 12 bases at J, with 20 bases between. This CDR3 has 13 amino acids. Germline V lookup: CDR1 SNHLY, CDR2 FYNNEI. CDR3 sequence (DNA): TGTGCCAGCAGTCGGCCCCCACAATCCGAGTGGTACTTC. Translated, it gives CASSRPPQSEWYF.

The chain employs TRBV5-8 and TRBJ1-3; TRBD1 aligns across 9 bases. The CDR3 spans 16 residues. Germline loops: CDR1 SGHTS, CDR2 YDEGEE. V lost 0 bases to trimming and J lost 4 bases; unmatched junction nucleotides: 5. CDR3 nucleotide sequence: TGTGCCAGCAGCTTGGAGGGACAGGGCACCGGAAACACCATATATTTT. Its translation: CASSLEGQGTGNTIYF.

This clone was detected once. The J gene is TRBJ2-1, the V gene TRBV5-8; 7 bases map to TRBD2. V dropped 3 bases and J dropped 0; count of bases not matched to a gene: 12. From germline, CDR1 is SGHTS and CDR2 YDEGEE. The CDR3 extends over 18 amino acids. The CDR3 reads CASSWDGRTRSSYNEQFF. The CDR3 nucleotides are TGTGCCAGCAGCTGGGATGGCAGGACTAGGAGCTCCTACAATGAGCAGTTCTTC.

About this clone: The junction does not match germline at one end; this may be a read error. The rearrangement uses TRBV27 and TRBJ2-5; D not resolved. CDR3 length: 11 residues. CDR1 is MNHEY, CDR2 SMNVEV, per germline (reference sequence). The CDR3 sequence: CASRLLETQYF. DNA of the CDR3: TGTGCCAGCAGATTATTAGAGACCCAGTACTTC.

The chain links TRBV27 to TRBJ2-1, with 9 bases aligning to TRBD1. Germline V gives CDR1 MNHEY, CDR2 SMNVEV (reference sequence). Trimming removed 6 bases from V and 7 bases from J; junction bases left unmatched: 19. The CDR3 sequence is 18 residues long. This CDR3 reads CASSPWGGFGTGTNEQFF. The CDR3 DNA sequence: TGTGCCAGCAGCCCATGGGGGGGATTTGGGACAGGGACGAATGAGCAGTTCTTC.